One and the same sample provided the 11 T cell receptor beta chains below, sequenced in a study of T cells of healthy individuals. TCRdb processed the 5' RACE reads anew with MiXCR; each CDR3 protein has one entry. The table records 60,000 to 70,000 distinct CDR3 sequences, around 15% of them present only once. The receptor set was obtained from a human donor in good health.

The count of this clonotype is one. The chain combines TRBV11-1 with TRBJ2-1, with TRBD2 identical over 8 bases. Trimming removed 2 bases from V and 10 bases from J; junction bases left unmatched: 4. The CDR3 consists of 13 residues. Germline assignment: CDR1 SGHAT and CDR2 FQDESV (reference sequence). In DNA, the CDR3 is TGTGCCAGCAGCTTATTGCGGGGGGAGGAGCAGTTCTTC. Protein product: CASSLLRGEEQFF.

This clonotype was detected many times. This chain uses TRBV7-9 with TRBJ1-2; 9 positions agree with TRBD1. The CDR3 sequence is 14 residues long. Germline trimming cut 4 bases from V and 3 bases from J; bases unmatched to any gene: 3. CDR1 and CDR2 from the germline V gene are SEHNR and FQNEAQ (reference sequence). CDR3 residues: CASSSGQGYYGYTF. The CDR3 DNA reads TGTGCCAGCAGCTCCGGACAGGGGTACTATGGCTACACCTTC.

This clonotype was seen at least ten times. The V gene is TRBV6-1, the J gene TRBJ2-5; D is ambiguous. The ends were cut back, 2 bases at V and 2 bases at J, with 12 bases in the middle. This CDR3 is 15 amino acids long. Germline V CDR1 and CDR2: MNHNS, SASEGT. As DNA, the CDR3 is TGTGCCAGCAGTGAATTGGGGAAACTGCAAGAGACCCAGTACTTC. Protein: CASSELGKLQETQYF.

Many counts were recorded for this clonotype. The chain is built from TRBV7-9 and TRBJ1-6; D unclear. V gave up 3 bases and J gave up 8 bases, with 8 bases separating them. CDR3 length: 13 residues. Germline V CDR1 and CDR2: SEHNR, FQNEAQ (reference sequence). The CDR3 loop reads CASSLNFDSPLHF. The CDR3 DNA follows: TGTGCCAGCAGCTTGAATTTTGATTCACCCCTCCACTTT.

The table lists this clonotype with a few counts. The chain recombines TRBV7-3 with TRBJ2-3; tentative D call: TRBD2 (6 bases). This CDR3 has 17 amino acids. The ends were cut back, 5 bases at V and 2 bases at J, with 20 bases in the middle. Germline V gene data show CDR1 as SGHTA and CDR2 as FQGTGA. CDR3 region: CASSPTGLATYTDTQYF. CDR3 sequence (DNA): TGTGCCAGCAGCCCCACGGGACTCGCGACCTACACAGATACGCAGTATTTT.

Many counts were recorded for this clonotype. The rearrangement uses TRBV12-3 or TRBV12-4 and TRBJ1-2; D call uncertain. Trimming pared 5 bases from V and 3 bases from J, leaving 10 bases between. CDR3 length: 13 amino acids. CDR3: CASSPDEDYGYTF. The CDR3 DNA sequence: TGTGCCAGCAGTCCCGATGAGGACTATGGCTACACCTTC.

The sample holds many counts of this clonotype. V and J are TRBV9 and TRBJ2-7; D gene unclear. The CDR3 contains 14 residues. The germline gives CDR1 SGDLS, CDR2 YYNGEE. Trimming left V 0 bases short and J 3 bases short, with 10 bases between. The CDR3: CASSVGGFFYEQYF. The CDR3 DNA reads TGTGCCAGCAGCGTAGGGGGATTTTTCTACGAGCAGTACTTC.

The chain is built from TRBV5-4 and TRBJ2-1; no clear D gene. Germline CDR1 is SGHNT and CDR2 is YYREEE (reference sequence). The V and J ends lost 4 bases and 7 bases respectively, with 9 bases between them. The CDR3 is made up of 12 amino acids. The CDR3 sequence is CASSALVNEQFF. The CDR3, as DNA: TGTGCCAGCAGCGCGTTAGTAAATGAGCAGTTCTTC.

This clonotype has ten or more counts. V and J are TRBV6-2 or TRBV6-3 and TRBJ2-2; 12 positions agree with TRBD1. The germline CDR1 and CDR2 sequences are MNHEY and SVGEGT. This CDR3 contains 15 residues. V shed 4 bases, J shed 6 bases, and the junction held 3 bases outside the gene matches. CDR3 sequence: CASSSGQGAAGELFF. As DNA, the CDR3 is TGTGCCAGCAGTTCGGGACAGGGGGCCGCCGGGGAGCTGTTTTTT.

This clonotype came up many times. The chain links TRBV4-1 to TRBJ1-1; no clear D gene. There are 13 residues in the CDR3. Trimming cost V 1 base and J 1 base, with 4 bases left between them. Looked up from germline, CDR1 is MGHRA and CDR2 is YSYEKL. In nucleotides, the CDR3 is TGCGCCAGCAGCCAAGTTGCGAACACTGAAGCTTTCTTT. Its protein product is CASSQVANTEAFF.

The sample holds a few counts of this clonotype. The genes are TRBV5-1 and TRBJ1-1; tentative D call: TRBD1 (5 bases). CDR1 and CDR2 from the germline V gene are SGHRS and YFSETQ. The V end was cut by 4 bases, the J end by 5 bases, with 12 bases between. This CDR3 contains 13 residues. As DNA, the CDR3 is TGCGCCAGCAGCCCTGACAGTATGACTGAAGCTTTCTTT. This sequence encodes CASSPDSMTEAFF. The variable domain in full, with the rest retrieved from reference TRBV5-1 and TRBJ1-1, is KAGVTQTPRYLIKTRGQQVTLSCSPISGHRSVSWYQQTPGQGLQFLFEYFSETQRNKGNFPGRFSGRQFSNSRSEMNVSTLELGDSALYLCASSPDSMTEAFFGQGTRLTVV.